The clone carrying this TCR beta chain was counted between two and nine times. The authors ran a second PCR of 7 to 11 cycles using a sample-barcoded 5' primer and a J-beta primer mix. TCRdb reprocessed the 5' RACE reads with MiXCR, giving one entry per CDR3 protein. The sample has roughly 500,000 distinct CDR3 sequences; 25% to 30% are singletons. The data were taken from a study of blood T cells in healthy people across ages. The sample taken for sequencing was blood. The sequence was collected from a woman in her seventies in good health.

The CDR3 here is CASSQNSGSTEAFF. DNA of the CDR3: TGTGCCAGCAGCCAAAACTCGGGCTCCACTGAAGCTTTCTTT. The gene calls are TRBV3-1 and TRBJ1-1; no clear D gene. This CDR3 comprises 14 residues. The germline V gene has CDR1 LGHDT and CDR2 YNNKEL (reference sequence). V shed 2 bases and J shed 4 bases, with 11 bases lying between them.